This paragraph covers one TCR beta chain sequence. Antigen: not known. From the 120-subject validation cohort, which was separate from the approximately 670-subject first cohort, the donors were drawn. This specimen comes from a study of cytomegalovirus exposure and HLA in healthy donors. Study-wide results and limits: Reported performance of the classifier showed diagnosis of cytomegalovirus status with high specificity and sensitivity. According to the study, 180 or so TCR beta chains were cytomegalovirus-associated. A later analysis found first-cohort TCR clusters tended to co-occur in the 95 to 150 validation repertoires.

Only in-frame clones appear in the TCRdb table, and some are missing; sequencing was by immunoSEQ multiplex PCR. Of 250,000 to 300,000 clones in the sample, 80% to 90% were seen once. CDR1 and CDR2 (germline): LNHDA, SQIVND (reference sequence). J gave up 2 bases and V 0 bases, and 3 bases lay outside the gene matches. The CDR3 has 15 amino acids. The J gene is TRBJ2-5, the V gene TRBV19; 7 nucleotides align to TRBD2. The clonotype originates from a woman under 30 in good health and CMV-seronegative. Sequenced sample: PBMCs. The CDR3 region is CASSIEGGRQETQYF. The CDR3 bases are TGTGCCAGTAGTATAGAGGGAGGGAGGCAAGAGACCCAGTACTTC.